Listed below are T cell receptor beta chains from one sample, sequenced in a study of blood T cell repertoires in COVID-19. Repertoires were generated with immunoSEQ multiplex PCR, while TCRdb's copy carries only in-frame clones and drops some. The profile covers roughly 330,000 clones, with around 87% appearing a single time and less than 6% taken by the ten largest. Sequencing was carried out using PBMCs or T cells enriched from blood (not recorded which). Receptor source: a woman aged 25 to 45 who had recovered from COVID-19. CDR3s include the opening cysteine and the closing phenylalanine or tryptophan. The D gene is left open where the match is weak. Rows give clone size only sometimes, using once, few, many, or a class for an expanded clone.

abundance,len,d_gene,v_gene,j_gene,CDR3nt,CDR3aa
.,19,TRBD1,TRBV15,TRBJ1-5,TGTGCCACCAGCAGAGTAAGAGGGAAACCAACAGGGGGGAATCAGCCCCAGCATTTT,CATSRVRGKPTGGNQPQHF
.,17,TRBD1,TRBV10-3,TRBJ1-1,TGTGCCATCAGTGATTGGGACAGGGGGCTACGGGCCGCCGAAGCTTTCTTT,CAISDWDRGLRAAEAFF
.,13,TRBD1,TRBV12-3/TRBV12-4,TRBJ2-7,TGTGCCAGCAGTCCGTCCATGGGACAGGAGCAGTACTTC,CASSPSMGQEQYF
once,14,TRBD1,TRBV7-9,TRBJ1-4,TGTGCCAGCAGCCCGTATGACAGGGAAGAAAAACTGTTTTTT,CASSPYDREEKLFF
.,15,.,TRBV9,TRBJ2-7,TGTGCCAGCAGCGTAGGTCCAGTGTCCTCCTACGAGCAGTACTTC,CASSVGPVSSYEQYF
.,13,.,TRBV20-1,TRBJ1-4,TGCAGTGCTAGTTATAGGGGGAGTGAAAAACTGTTTTTT,CSASYRGSEKLFF
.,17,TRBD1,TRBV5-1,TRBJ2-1,TGCGCCAGCAGCTTGGCCGAGGGGGCCCCTACCTACAATGAGCAGTTCTTC,CASSLAEGAPTYNEQFF
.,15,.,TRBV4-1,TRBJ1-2,TGCGCCAGCAGCCCCGGTGGGCCAGCTAACTATGGCTACACCTTC,CASSPGGPANYGYTF
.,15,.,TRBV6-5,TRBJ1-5,TGTGCCAGCAGCGGGGGATGGGGTAGCAATCAGCCCCAGCATTTT,CASSGGWGSNQPQHF
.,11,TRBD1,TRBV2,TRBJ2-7,TGTGCCAGCAGCGGGACAGGCGAACAGTACTTC,CASSGTGEQYF
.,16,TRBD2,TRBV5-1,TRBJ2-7,TGCGCCAGCAGCTTGGCGGGGGGGGCCGGAGTCTACGAGCAGTACTTC,CASSLAGGAGVYEQYF
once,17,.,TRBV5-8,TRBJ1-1,TGTGCCAGCAGCTTGTATGCGGTAAGGGGTTCACCGTCTGAAGCTTTCTTT,CASSLYAVRGSPSEAFF
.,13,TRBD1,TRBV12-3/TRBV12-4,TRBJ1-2,TGTGCCAGCAGTTTAGGACAGGGGCTGGGTTACACCTTC,CASSLGQGLGYTF
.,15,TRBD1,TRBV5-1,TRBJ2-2,TGCGCCAGCAGCCCCTTGACAGGGGCCATCGGGGAGCTGTTTTTT,CASSPLTGAIGELFF
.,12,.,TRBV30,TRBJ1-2,TGTGCCTGGAGTGCGAGTTACTATGGCTACACCTTC,CAWSASYYGYTF
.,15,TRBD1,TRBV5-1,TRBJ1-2,TGCGCCAGCAGCTTAGGAACAGGGGGCGGCTATGGCTACACCTTC,CASSLGTGGGYGYTF
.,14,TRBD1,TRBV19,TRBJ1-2,TGTGCCAGTAGCCCGAGGGGGCAGAACTATGGCTACACCTTC,CASSPRGQNYGYTF
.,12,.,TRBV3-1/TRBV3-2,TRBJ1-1,TGTGCCAGCAGCCAGATGGGGACTGTCGCTTTCTTT,CASSQMGTVAFF
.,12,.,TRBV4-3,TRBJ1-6,TGCGCCAGCAGAACAGGGAACTCACCCCTCCACTTT,CASRTGNSPLHF
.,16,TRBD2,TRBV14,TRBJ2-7,TGTGCCAGCAGCCAAGTCGGTGGGGGAGGGTCCTACGAGCAGTACTTC,CASSQVGGGGSYEQYF
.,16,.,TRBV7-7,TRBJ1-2,TGTGCCAGCAGCTTAAAGGTCAGGGGATTACCCCATGGCTACACCTTC,CASSLKVRGLPHGYTF
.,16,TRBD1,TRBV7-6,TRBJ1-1,TGTGCCAGCAGCTCTGGACAGGGGAGTGCAGGCACTGAAGCTTTCTTT,CASSSGQGSAGTEAFF
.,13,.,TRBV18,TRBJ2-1,TGTGCCAGCTCACCCCTATCTGGCAATGAGCAGTTCTTC,CASSPLSGNEQFF